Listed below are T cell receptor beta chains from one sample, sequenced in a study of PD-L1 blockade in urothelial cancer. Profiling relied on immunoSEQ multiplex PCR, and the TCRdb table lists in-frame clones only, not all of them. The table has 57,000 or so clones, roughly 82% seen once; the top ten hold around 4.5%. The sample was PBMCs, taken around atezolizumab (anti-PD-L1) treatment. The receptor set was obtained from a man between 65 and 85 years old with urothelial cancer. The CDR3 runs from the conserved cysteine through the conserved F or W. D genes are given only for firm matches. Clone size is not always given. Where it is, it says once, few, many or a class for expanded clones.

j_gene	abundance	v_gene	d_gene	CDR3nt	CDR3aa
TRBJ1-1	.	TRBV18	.	TGTGCCAGCTCACCAGGGAGGGTCACGACTGAAGCTTTCTTT	CASSPGRVTTEAFF
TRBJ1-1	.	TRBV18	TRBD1	TGTGCCAGCGCGACAGGGGCGAACACTGAAGCTTTCTTT	CASATGANTEAFF
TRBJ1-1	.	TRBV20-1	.	TGCAGTGCTTCCGGGGTGGCTGAAGCTTTCTTT	CSASGVAEAFF
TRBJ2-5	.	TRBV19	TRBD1	TGTGCCAGTAGTCCAGCGACAGGGGAGGTGTGGGAGACCCAGTACTTC	CASSPATGEVWETQYF
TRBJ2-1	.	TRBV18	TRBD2	TGTGCCAGCTCGCCCACTAGCGGTTCAAGGAGTGAGCAGTTCTTC	CASSPTSGSRSEQFF
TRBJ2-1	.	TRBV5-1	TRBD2	TGCGCCAGCAGCTTGTGGGCTAGCGGGGTCCCCAATGAGCAGTTCTTC	CASSLWASGVPNEQFF
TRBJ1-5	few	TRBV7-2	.	TGTGCCAGCAGCCCCCAGGGGTTCAATCAGCCCCAGCATTTT	CASSPQGFNQPQHF
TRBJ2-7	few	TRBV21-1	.	TGTGCCAGCAGCAAATGGGTTAGCGGTTACGAGCAGTACTTC	CASSKWVSGYEQYF
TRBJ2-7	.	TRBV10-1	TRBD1	TGCGCCAGCAGCCTACAGGGGGGTTCCGAGCAGTACTTC	CASSLQGGSEQYF
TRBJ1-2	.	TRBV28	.	TGTGCCAGCAGTTTATTCGGACAGAATGGCTACACCTTC	CASSLFGQNGYTF
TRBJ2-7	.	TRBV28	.	TGTGCCAGCAGTTTAGGCGGATCCCCCGACGAGCAGTACTTC	CASSLGGSPDEQYF
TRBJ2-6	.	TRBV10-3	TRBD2	TGTGCCATCAGCGGGACTAGCGGGACCGTTAGCTCTGGGGCCAACGTCCTGACTTTC	CAISGTSGTVSSGANVLTF
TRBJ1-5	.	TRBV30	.	TGTGCCTGGAGTGTACACAGGGGCAATCAGCCCCAGCATTTT	CAWSVHRGNQPQHF
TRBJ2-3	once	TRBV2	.	TGTGCCAGCAGTGAAAGGACGCGGAGGGCAGATACGCAGTATTTT	CASSERTRRADTQYF
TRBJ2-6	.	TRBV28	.	TGTGCCAGCAGTTTCAGTACTGGGGCCAACGTCCTGACTTTC	CASSFSTGANVLTF
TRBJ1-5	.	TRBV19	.	TGTGCCAGTAGTACCGGAGTTCCTACCAATCAACAGCCCCAGCATTTT	CASSTGVPTNQQPQHF
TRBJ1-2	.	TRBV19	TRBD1	TGTGCCAGTAGTATGAACAGGGGGAGAACGGGCTACACCTTC	CASSMNRGRTGYTF
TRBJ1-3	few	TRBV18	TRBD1	TGTGCCAGCTCAACAGGGGACGGAAACACCATATATTTT	CASSTGDGNTIYF
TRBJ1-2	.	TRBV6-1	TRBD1	TGTGCCAGCAGGGACCCTGGGACAGCGCTATGGGGCTACACCTTC	CASRDPGTALWGYTF
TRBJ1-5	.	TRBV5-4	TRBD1	TGTGCCAGCAGCCAGGGGACAGGAGAAAATCAGCCCCAGCATTTT	CASSQGTGENQPQHF
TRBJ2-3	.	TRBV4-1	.	TGCGCCAGCAGCCAAGAAGGCCTAGCGGATACGCAGTATTTT	CASSQEGLADTQYF
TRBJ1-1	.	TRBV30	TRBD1	TGTGCCTGGAGTGTACGACAGGGGGGATGGGCTTTCTTT	CAWSVRQGGWAFF
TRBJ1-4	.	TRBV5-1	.	TGCGCCAGCAGCAGAGACAGACCAACTAATGAAAAACTGTTTTTT	CASSRDRPTNEKLFF
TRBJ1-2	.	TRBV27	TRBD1	TGTGCCAGCAGATACCGGGACAGGGGAGGCGGCTACACCTTC	CASRYRDRGGGYTF
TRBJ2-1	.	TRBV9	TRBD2	TGTGCCAGCAGCGTAGGCGGGGGTCCCTACAATGAGCAGTTCTTC	CASSVGGGPYNEQFF
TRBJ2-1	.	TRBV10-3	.	TGTGCCATCAGTGACCTAAATGAGCAGTTCTTC	CAISDLNEQFF
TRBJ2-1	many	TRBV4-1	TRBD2	TGCGCCAGCAGCCAAGTTCGGCTAGCGGGAGGGTATGAGCAGTTCTTC	CASSQVRLAGGYEQFF
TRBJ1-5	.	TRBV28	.	TGTGCCAGCACCGACGGATGGGGACAAAATCAGCCCCAGCATTTT	CASTDGWGQNQPQHF
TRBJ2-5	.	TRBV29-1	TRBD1	TGCAGCGTTGAATCAGGGGGCGGGTGGTACCAAGAGACCCAGTACTTC	CSVESGGGWYQETQYF
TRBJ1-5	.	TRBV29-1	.	TGCAGCGTGAGGCTAAATAGCAATCAGCCCCAGCATTTT	CSVRLNSNQPQHF
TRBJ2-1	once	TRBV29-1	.	TGCAGCGTTGGATCGCCCGGGTTTAGCTCCTACAATGAGCAGTTCTTC	CSVGSPGFSSYNEQFF
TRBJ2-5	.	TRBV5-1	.	TGCGCCAGCAGCTCTTACAACCAAGAGACCCAGTACTTC	CASSSYNQETQYF
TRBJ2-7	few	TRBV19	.	TGTGCCAGTAGCGACAGCTCCTACGAGCAGTACTTC	CASSDSSYEQYF
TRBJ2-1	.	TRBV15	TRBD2	TGTGCCACCAGCGGACAAGCGGGAAACTACAATGAGCAGTTCTTC	CATSGQAGNYNEQFF
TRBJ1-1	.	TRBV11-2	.	TGTGCCAGCACCCCAGCGGCTCAGGTCTACACTGAAGCTTTCTTT	CASTPAAQVYTEAFF
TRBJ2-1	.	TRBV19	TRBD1	TGTGCCAGTAGCTCAGGACAGGGGGTCGAGCAGTTCTTC	CASSSGQGVEQFF
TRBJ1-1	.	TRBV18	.	TGTGCCAGCTCACCACTTCGCCATAAGTGGAGAAGAGCCGAGAACACTGAAGCTTTCTTT	CASSPLRHKWRRAENTEAFF
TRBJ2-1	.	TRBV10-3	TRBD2	TGTGCCATCAGAGGCGGGAGCTCCTACAATGAGCAGTTCTTC	CAIRGGSSYNEQFF
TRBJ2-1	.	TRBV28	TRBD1	TGTGCCAGCAGGGCACAGGGGGCTCAGTACAATGAGCAGTTCTTC	CASRAQGAQYNEQFF
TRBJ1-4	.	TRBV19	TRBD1	TGTGCCAGTAGCGACGGGACAGGGAATGAAAAACTGTTTTTT	CASSDGTGNEKLFF